The source of this T cell receptor beta chain is a study of blood T cell repertoires in COVID-19. This CDR3 is built from 16 residues. Trimming took off 6 bases at V and 0 bases at J, with 17 bases between the two ends. Germline V gene sequence: CDR1 MNHEY, CDR2 SVGEGT. This clone is a singleton in its sample. The method was immunoSEQ multiplex PCR; TCRdb's version includes in-frame clones alone and lacks a portion of them. The sample consists of around 140,000 clones, 86% of them appearing once. This clonotype was sampled from a woman aged 55-75 years with acute or convalescent COVID-19. Sequenced material: peripheral blood. The chain joins TRBV6-2 or TRBV6-3 to TRBJ1-2, with TRBD1 as a possible D gene (6 bases). Here the CDR3 DNA reads TGTGCCAGCAGCCCGGGGCAGGGGAGAGCTAACTATGGCTACACCTTC. Its translation: CASSPGQGRANYGYTF.